The entry below gives a single T cell receptor beta chain sequence along with its context. Both 60 Vbeta primers and 13 Jbeta primers went into the PCR. TCRdb keeps only in-frame clones here, not all; method: immunoSEQ multiplex PCR. The sample lists about 150,000 clones, roughly 88% occurring once. The entry originates in a study of cytomegalovirus exposure and HLA in healthy donors. The CDR3 has 13 residues. CDR1 SQVTM and CDR2 ANQGSEA come from the germline V gene. Unmatched junction bases numbered 8, after V lost 7 bases and J lost 5 bases. This TCR was sampled from a boy younger than 10 in good health and CMV-seronegative. Sequenced material: PBMCs. J is TRBJ2-1 and V is TRBV29-1; 7 nucleotides align to TRBD2. CDR3 residues: CSAVREDHNEQFF. The CDR3 DNA reads TGCAGCGCCGTTCGGGAGGACCACAATGAGCAGTTCTTC.